The rows below give T cell receptor beta chains drawn from one sample of a study of blood T cell repertoires in COVID-19. The data were produced by immunoSEQ multiplex PCR, yet TCRdb's version contains in-frame clones alone and is incomplete. There are 150,000 to 200,000 clones in the sample; about 87% occur only once, and around a quarter lies in the top ten. Sequenced material: peripheral blood. Receptors originate from a man between 60 and 70 years old with acute or convalescent COVID-19. CDR3s include the opening cysteine and the closing phenylalanine or tryptophan. A D gene is named only where the DNA matches it firmly. The size field is filled for only some rows; it gives once, few, many or a size class.

v_gene	d_gene	j_gene	abundance	CDR3nt	CDR3aa
TRBV27	TRBD1	TRBJ2-3	.	TGTGCCAGCAGTTTAAGACAGGGCAGCACAGATACGCAGTATTTT	CASSLRQGSTDTQYF
TRBV19	TRBD1	TRBJ1-5	.	TGTGCCAGTAGTAGCTCTTACAGGGGGCCGGGTCAGCCCCAGCATTTT	CASSSSYRGPGQPQHF
TRBV5-1	.	TRBJ1-1	.	TGCGCCAGCAGCCTACAGGTGGAGAACACTGAAGCTTTCTTT	CASSLQVENTEAFF
TRBV6-6	.	TRBJ1-3	.	TGTGCCAGCAGTACGAGGGCGGCTCACTCTGGAAACACCATATATTTT	CASSTRAAHSGNTIYF
TRBV15	.	TRBJ1-1	.	TGTGCCACCAGCAGAGTCCAGGGAGGCACTGAAGCTTTCTTT	CATSRVQGGTEAFF
TRBV2	.	TRBJ1-3	.	TGTGCCAGCAGTGAGACAGGCAACTCTGGAAACACCATATATTTT	CASSETGNSGNTIYF
TRBV7-3	.	TRBJ2-3	.	TGTGCCAGCAGCTTAACCCAGGCTGATACGCAGTATTTT	CASSLTQADTQYF
TRBV5-6	.	TRBJ1-1	.	TGTGCCAGCAGCTTTTTCGGCAGGGTGAACACTGAAGCTTTCTTT	CASSFFGRVNTEAFF
TRBV6-5	.	TRBJ1-1	.	TGTGCCAGCAGTTACGACATGAACACTGAAGCTTTCTTT	CASSYDMNTEAFF
TRBV24-1	TRBD1	TRBJ1-2	.	TGTGCCACCAGTGATCCCGGACAGGGGGGAAGCTATGGCTACACCTTC	CATSDPGQGGSYGYTF
TRBV24-1	.	TRBJ2-2	.	TGTGCCACCACAGGAGGGGGAGGGACCGGGGAGCTGTTTTTT	CATTGGGGTGELFF
TRBV5-1	TRBD2	TRBJ2-3	.	TGCGCCAGCAGCTTGCGCGGTAGCGGGACTACACCAGATACGCAGTATTTT	CASSLRGSGTTPDTQYF
TRBV5-8	.	TRBJ1-1	.	TGTGCCAGCAGCTTGGGGCAGATAAGGAACACTGAAGCTTTCTTT	CASSLGQIRNTEAFF
TRBV19	TRBD1	TRBJ1-2	few	TGTGCCAGTAGTATAGCGCAGGGGGCGCCCGGCTATGGCTACACCTTC	CASSIAQGAPGYGYTF
TRBV11-2	.	TRBJ2-4	.	TGTGCCAGCAGCTTAGATCGGGGAATGGTTAAAAACATTCAGTACTTC	CASSLDRGMVKNIQYF
TRBV6-1	.	TRBJ1-6	once	TGTGCCAGCAGTGAGCGGAGGATCTCCTATAATTCACCCCTCCACTTT	CASSERRISYNSPLHF
TRBV30	.	TRBJ2-1	.	TGTGCCTGGAGTCCAGGGAACTACAATGAGCAGTTCTTC	CAWSPGNYNEQFF
TRBV5-4	.	TRBJ1-4	.	TGTGCCAGCAGCCCCTCATTGGGAGCGGACGAAAAACTGTTTTTT	CASSPSLGADEKLFF
TRBV3-1/TRBV3-2	TRBD1	TRBJ1-1	.	TGTGCCAGCAGCCGGGACAGGGGGCGATACACTGAAGCTTTCTTT	CASSRDRGRYTEAFF
TRBV19	.	TRBJ1-1	.	TGTGCCAGCGGGGAGGGGTACACTGAAGCTTTCTTT	CASGEGYTEAFF
TRBV11-2	.	TRBJ1-2	.	TGTGCCAGCAGCTTAGATTCGGGCAGGGTCGACACCTTC	CASSLDSGRVDTF
TRBV9	.	TRBJ2-3	once	TGTGCCAGCAGCGTTTTGGCTAGCTACGCAGATACGCAGTATTTT	CASSVLASYADTQYF
TRBV5-6	TRBD1	TRBJ2-7	.	TGTGCCAGCGAGGTCCCACGGACAGGCTCGAACTACGAGCAGTACTTC	CASEVPRTGSNYEQYF
TRBV9	TRBD1	TRBJ1-1	.	TGTGCCAGCAAGGAGGGGGCGACATCAATGAACACTGAAGCTTTCTTT	CASKEGATSMNTEAFF
TRBV19	.	TRBJ1-1	.	TGTGCCAGTAGCCCCCGTATGGGCGCGATTACTGAAGCTTTCTTT	CASSPRMGAITEAFF
TRBV11-3	.	TRBJ2-1	.	TGTGCCAGCAGCTTAGCCGCGGGGGCCAACTACAATGAGCAGTTCTTC	CASSLAAGANYNEQFF
TRBV6-5	.	TRBJ2-2	.	TGTGCCAGCAAACAGGGAAGCGGGGAGCTGTTTTTT	CASKQGSGELFF
TRBV7-9	TRBD1	TRBJ1-4	.	TGTGCCAGCAGCTTTCAGGGGGCTGGTGAAAAACTGTTTTTT	CASSFQGAGEKLFF
TRBV28	.	TRBJ1-2	.	TGTGCCAGCAGTTTGGGAGTTACCAACTATGGCTACACCTTC	CASSLGVTNYGYTF
TRBV5-6	.	TRBJ1-1	.	TGTGCCAGCAGCTACGACAGGATCATGAACACTGAAGCTTTCTTT	CASSYDRIMNTEAFF
TRBV7-9	TRBD1	TRBJ2-5	.	TGTGCCAGCAGCTTAAGGGAGACAGGGGTTGAGACCCAGTACTTC	CASSLRETGVETQYF
TRBV5-1	.	TRBJ2-6	.	TGCGCCAGCAGCTCTGGGGCAGGTCCCTCTGGGGCCAACGTCCTGACTTTC	CASSSGAGPSGANVLTF
TRBV19	TRBD1	TRBJ1-5	.	TGTGCCAGTAGTTCCGGGACAGGGGGATTGAGCAATCAGCCCCAGCATTTT	CASSSGTGGLSNQPQHF
TRBV27	.	TRBJ1-4	.	TGTGCCAGCGGCGCCCAGACAGGCAGCAATGAAAAACTGTTTTTT	CASGAQTGSNEKLFF
TRBV5-4	.	TRBJ1-2	.	TGTGCCAGCAGCCACAAACAGGGATTGCATGGCTACACCTTC	CASSHKQGLHGYTF
TRBV6-1	TRBD1	TRBJ1-5	.	TGTGCCAGCAGCAAATACAGGGGCCATAATCAGCCCCAGCATTTT	CASSKYRGHNQPQHF
TRBV9	TRBD1	TRBJ2-7	.	TGTGCCAGCAGCGACCGGGACAGGGAGGACGAGCAGTACTTC	CASSDRDREDEQYF
TRBV4-2	.	TRBJ1-5	.	TGTGCCAGCAGCCAAGATGGGGAGGGGAATCAGCCCCAGCATTTT	CASSQDGEGNQPQHF
TRBV3-1/TRBV3-2	TRBD1	TRBJ1-1	once	TGTGCCAGCAGCCTCATCGACAGGGGGGGAGGAGCTTTCTTT	CASSLIDRGGGAFF
TRBV14	TRBD2	TRBJ2-1	.	TGTGCCAGCAGCCAAGTCCCCGGGGGGGTGAATGAGCAGTTCTTC	CASSQVPGGVNEQFF
TRBV5-1	.	TRBJ1-6	.	TGCGCCAGCAGCCCGCGGACAGATTCACCCCTCCACTTT	CASSPRTDSPLHF
TRBV6-2/TRBV6-3	TRBD2	TRBJ2-7	.	TGTGCCAGCAGCCGCGGGAGTAGGTACGAGCAGTACTTC	CASSRGSRYEQYF
TRBV27	.	TRBJ1-2	few	TGTGCCAGCAGGTCGGTTTGGACAGCTAACTATGGCTACACCTTC	CASRSVWTANYGYTF
TRBV6-5	.	TRBJ2-2	.	TGTGCCAGCAATAATAGCCGGAACACCGGGGAGCTGTTTTTT	CASNNSRNTGELFF
TRBV5-1	.	TRBJ1-2	.	TGCGCCAGCAGCCCTAAACTTAGCGGGTACTACTATGGCTACACCTTC	CASSPKLSGYYYGYTF
TRBV19	.	TRBJ1-4	.	TGTGCCAGTAGTATTCGGGGTCGGGTGACTAATGAAAAACTGTTTTTT	CASSIRGRVTNEKLFF
TRBV5-4	TRBD1	TRBJ1-5	.	TGTGCCAGCAGCTTGGCAGGGGGTCAGCCCCAGCATTTT	CASSLAGGQPQHF
TRBV5-1	TRBD2	TRBJ2-2	.	TGCGCCAGCAGCCTCGGTGGACTAGCGGTGAACACCGGGGAGCTGTTTTTT	CASSLGGLAVNTGELFF
TRBV7-9	.	TRBJ2-7	.	TGTGCCAGCAGCTTAGCCTCCTCGCAGAAGCAGTACTTC	CASSLASSQKQYF
TRBV24-1	TRBD2	TRBJ2-2	.	TGTGCCACCAGTGTAGCGGGGGCCACCACCGGGGAGCTGTTTTTT	CATSVAGATTGELFF
TRBV9	TRBD1	TRBJ2-3	once	TGTGCCAGCAGCGTGGAAGGGGGCGGGAGCACAGATACGCAGTATTTT	CASSVEGGGSTDTQYF
TRBV24-1	TRBD2	TRBJ2-7	.	TGTGCCACCAGTGATCCCGGGACTAGCGGGAATGACGAGCAGTACTTC	CATSDPGTSGNDEQYF
TRBV30	TRBD1	TRBJ1-1	.	TGTGCCTGGAGTACCCGATCCACCGACAGGGGAAAAGCTTTCTTT	CAWSTRSTDRGKAFF
TRBV24-1	.	TRBJ2-1	once	TGTGCCACCAGTGATTATACAGGATACAATGAGCAGTTCTTC	CATSDYTGYNEQFF